Presented here are 12 T cell receptor beta chains from one specimen sequenced in a study of T cells in Graves' hyperthyroidism and ophthalmopathy. The TCR beta CDR3 regions underwent amplification using RNA transcripts as the source. The HTBI primer set drove a first-round RT-PCR of the TCR CDR3. One entry per CDR3 protein, called by TCRdb with MiXCR from the multiplex PCR reads. Of about 770,000 distinct CDR3 sequences listed, around a sixth are singletons. Sequencing was performed on blood. These receptors were obtained from a woman in her forties or fifties with Graves' hyperthyroidism that later progressed to Graves' ophthalmopathy.

The chain couples TRBV9 to TRBJ1-1; D is uncertain. The CDR3 is 16 amino acids. Trimming stripped 4 bases from V and 0 bases from J, with 16 bases between. The germline gives CDR1 SGDLS, CDR2 YYNGEE. The CDR3 bases are TGTGCCAGCAGCCCCCGGGGAGGGTCGATGAACACTGAAGCTTTCTTT. Translating it yields CASSPRGGSMNTEAFF.

This clonotype was picked up many times. This chain joins TRBV9 and TRBJ1-1; D unresolved. This CDR3 has 14 residues. Germline V gives CDR1 SGDLS, CDR2 YYNGEE. The V and J ends lost 0 bases and 5 bases respectively, with 11 bases between them. CDR3: CASSVAGRRTEAFF. The CDR3 region has the DNA TGTGCCAGCAGCGTAGCTGGTAGGCGAACTGAAGCTTTCTTT.

This clonotype was recorded at least ten times. The chain combines TRBV11-2 with TRBJ1-2; 9 nucleotides match TRBD1. Germline loops: CDR1 SGHAT, CDR2 FQNNGV. The CDR3 extends over 15 amino acids. With 4 bases clipped from V and 5 bases from J, the junction kept 8 bases outside the gene matches. The CDR3 DNA sequence: TGTGCCAGCAGCTCACCGGGACAGGGAACTTATGGCTACACCTTC. It yields the protein CASSSPGQGTYGYTF.

This clonotype appeared many times. This sequence joins TRBV11-2 and TRBJ2-2, with no clear D. The V gene's germline CDR1 is SGHAT and CDR2 FQNNGV. V lost 0 bases and J 6 bases, leaving 11 bases between the germline ends. The CDR3 contains 15 residues. The CDR3 DNA reads TGTGCCAGCAGCTTAGAGTCGGCCTTTCCCGGGGAGCTGTTTTTT. Translation gives CASSLESAFPGELFF.

V and J are TRBV2 and TRBJ1-5; the match to TRBD1 covers 7 bases. Germline V lookup: CDR1 SNHLY, CDR2 FYNNEI. Germline trimming cut 6 bases from V and 3 bases from J; bases unmatched to any gene: 8. The CDR3 contains 15 residues. This chain's CDR3 is CASRGLGQPNQPQHF. CDR3 nucleotide sequence: TGTGCCAGCAGGGGCCTGGGACAGCCCAATCAGCCCCAGCATTTT.

This clonotype was seen just once. This may stem from a read error, because a much larger clone lies one nucleotide away. The V gene is TRBV19, the J gene TRBJ1-1; D call uncertain. Per germline, CDR1 LNHDA and CDR2 SQIVND (reference sequence). The CDR3 is 14 residues long. Deletions cut 3 bases from V and 2 bases from J, with 10 bases between. The CDR3 DNA reads TGTGCCAGTAGTATGGGGAGGATAAACACTGAAGCTTTCTTT. Its protein product is CASSMGRINTEAFF.

This clonotype appeared a few times. The V and J genes are TRBV5-6 and TRBJ2-7; D possibly corresponds to TRBD2 (5 bases). The CDR3 is made up of 13 amino acids. Germline CDR1 and CDR2: SGHDT and YYEEEE. The V gene lost 1 base and the J gene lost 3 bases, with 8 bases spanning the gap. DNA of the CDR3: TGTGCCAGCAGCTTGAGGGAGAACTACGAGCAGTACTTC. Its translation is CASSLRENYEQYF.

This clonotype was counted between two and nine times. The chain uses TRBV6-6 and TRBJ1-5; 11 bases map to TRBD1. This CDR3 comprises 19 residues. Losses at the gene ends were 2 bases for V and 3 bases for J; bases not matched to a gene: 12. The germline gives CDR1 MNHNY, CDR2 SVGAGI (reference sequence). The CDR3 DNA is TGTGCCAGCAGTTACCCCCCGGACAGGGGGCCGCCAACCAATCAGCCCCAGCATTTT. Its translation is CASSYPPDRGPPTNQPQHF.

This clonotype was found many times. The CDR3 DNA reads as TGTGCCAGCAGCTCCCCCCGGGACAGGTCGTATACGGACACATCCGATACGCAGTATTTT. Encoded protein: CASSSPRDRSYTDTSDTQYF. The chain uses TRBV7-9 and TRBJ2-3, with TRBD1 matching over 8 bases. Germline-derived CDR1 and CDR2 are SEHNR and FQNEAQ (reference sequence). The junction had 24 bases not matched to a gene; V was cut back by 4 bases and J by 6 bases. This CDR3 has 20 amino acids.

This clonotype came up many times. The rearrangement joins TRBV3-1 to TRBJ1-1; D unresolved. The CDR3 contains 18 residues. Germline loops: CDR1 LGHDT, CDR2 YNNKEL (reference sequence). V was trimmed by 0 bases and J by 1 base, leaving 18 bases between them. The CDR3, as DNA: TGTGCCAGCAGCCAAGATCGCAGGTTGACGTGGAGGAACACTGAAGCTTTCTTT. Protein sequence: CASSQDRRLTWRNTEAFF.

This clonotype was counted at least ten times. The rearrangement joins TRBV19 to TRBJ2-7; a weak D match, TRBD2 (6 bases). The V gene's germline CDR1 is LNHDA and CDR2 SQIVND (reference sequence). There are 18 residues in the CDR3. V lost 1 base and J lost 0, with 19 bases in between. This chain's CDR3 is CASSIGLAIADSSYEQYF. The CDR3 bases are TGTGCCAGTAGTATAGGCCTGGCGATAGCGGATAGCTCCTACGAGCAGTACTTC.

In its sample, this clonotype was seen many times. CDR3 in amino acids: CASSLNRQGVGYTF. The CDR3 DNA reads TGTGCCAGCAGCTTAAACCGGCAGGGAGTTGGCTACACCTTC. The rearrangement links TRBV7-3 to TRBJ1-2, with TRBD1 as a possible D gene (5 bases). The germline gives CDR1 SGHTA, CDR2 FQGTGA. The CDR3 spans 14 residues. Trimming removed 1 base at V and 7 bases at J, with 13 bases between. Full variable domain (outside the CDR3, taken from reference TRBV7-3 and TRBJ1-2): GAGVSQTPSNKVTEKGKYVELRCDPISGHTALYWYRQSLGQGPEFLIYFQGTGAADDSGLPNDRFFAVRPEGSVSTLKIQRTERGDSAVYLCASSLNRQGVGYTFGSGTRLTVV.